Listed here is a single TCR beta chain. These data are taken from a study of regulatory T cells in long-lasting Graves disease. Whole-study context: Over 5 years of antithyroid drugs plus positive TSH receptor antibodies defined persistent Graves' disease.

Sample time point: persistent/refractory GD, antithyroid drugs over 5 years with positive TRAb. PBMC RNA served as the TCR library source. Those enrolled as patients came out of an endocrinology department in Xi'an, China. Relying on iRepertoire HTBI primers and Arm-PCR of CDR3 regions, the team built TCR beta libraries. TCRdb independently ran MiXCR on the multiplex PCR reads; one entry per CDR3 protein. The sample includes about 470,000 distinct CDR3 sequences, about 22% seen only once; the top ten take over 6%. The CDR3 length is 13 residues. The germline V gene encodes CDR1 LNHNV and CDR2 YYDKDF (reference sequence). Trimming left V 5 bases short and J 3 bases short, with 9 bases between.

The chain combines TRBV15 with TRBJ2-3; D is undetermined. The sample in question was peripheral blood mononuclear cells (PBMCs), obtained when the disease was refractory, from a patient treated with antithyroid drugs. The TCR comes from a female donor with Graves disease. As DNA, the CDR3 is TGTGCCACCAGCCTGTGGGTTACAGATACGCAGTATTTT. It yields the protein CATSLWVTDTQYF.